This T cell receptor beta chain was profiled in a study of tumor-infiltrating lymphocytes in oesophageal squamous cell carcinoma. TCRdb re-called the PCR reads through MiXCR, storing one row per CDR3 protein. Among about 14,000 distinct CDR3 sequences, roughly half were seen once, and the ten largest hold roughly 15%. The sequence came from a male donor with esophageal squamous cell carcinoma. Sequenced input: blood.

DNA of the CDR3: TGTGCCAGCAGCCGGACAGGGGTTTACGAGCAGTACTTC. This translates into CASSRTGVYEQYF. The chain employs TRBV7-2 and TRBJ2-7; 9 positions match TRBD1. V lost 5 bases, J lost 4 bases, and 3 bases stayed unmatched. Germline lookup yields CDR1 SGHTA and CDR2 FQGNSA. The CDR3 has 13 amino acids.